This T cell receptor (beta chain) was obtained from a study of memory CD4+ T cells and cytomegalovirus serostatus (dated by TCRdb to about 2019). At the level of the whole study: The cohort comprised 33 healthy Belgian adults, 9 CMV seropositive and around 24 CMV seronegative. To replicate a published TCR-based CMV serostatus classifier, the study sequenced CD4+ memory TCRbeta repertoires from a Belgian cohort whose cytomegalovirus serostatus was known.

Counted from cysteine to phenylalanine, this CDR3 has 14 amino acids. Of the read, only the CDR3 DNA is kept; its 42 bases are in frame from base 1. The V end loses 6 bases and the J end loses 9 bases, and a stretch of 18 bases separates them. The germline V gene encodes CDR1 LNHDA and CDR2 SQIVND (reference sequence). A FACSAria II was used to sort memory CD4+ T cells, defined as single viable CD3+CD4+CD8-CD45RO+ cells. CMV serostatus was assessed using a Roche Elecsys assay, by which serum IgG against CMV pp150, pp28, p38 and p52 was detected. Following thawing, total CD4+ T cells were enriched through positive selection using CD4 magnetic microbeads. The samples came from a different study that was designed specifically to examine the CD4+ T cell memory repertoire. Peripheral blood mononuclear cells were isolated and cryopreserved following standard operating procedures; serum was stored at -80 °C. The staining relied on CD3-PerCP (BW264/56), CD4-APC (RPA-T4), CD45RO-PE (UCHT1) and CD8-Pacific Orange (3B5) antibodies, and Sytox blue was used to exclude non-viable cells.

For this clone: Its antigen has not been determined. No base-level quality is on record; no much larger clone is a single base apart.

What the study reported, not specific to this receptor: A median bootstrapped AUC of around 0.94 with a 95% CI of 0.76-1.00 was achieved on the Belgian cohort by the original-framework classifier. Only CD4+CD45RO+ memory cells were sequenced, in contrast to the original study, which included naive and memory CD4+ and CD8+ populations. Among the 150 to 200 previously reported CMV-associated TCRbeta sequences, 67 showed up in the CD4+ memory repertoires, with each one found in between one and five individuals. For predicting CMV serostatus, the median bootstrapped AUC was about 0.94 using the original framework and about 0.9 using a US-trained random forest. The results were read as suggesting that the CMV-associated TCR signature is, for the most part, present in the CD4+ memory repertoire.

Genomic DNA was extracted from sorted cells with the Quick-DNA Microprep Kit. Amplification of TCRbeta DNA was done with the immunoSEQ hsTCRbeta kit, following the protocol from the manufacturer. An Illumina MiSeq instrument was used to sequence the TCRbeta libraries. Per the authors' processing: Once out-of-frame sequences had been removed, millions of distinct TCRbeta sequences were left, which works out to an average of around 67,000 per individual. Each individual was scored according to the count of approximately 170 previously reported CMV-associated TCRbeta sequences and the total productive distinct TCRbeta count. A beta-binomial model was reimplemented in Python, and random forests from scikit-learn, run with default parameters, were trained on data from the US cohort. Classifier performance on the Belgian cohort was summarized as median AUC with percentile confidence intervals over 10,000 bootstrap iterations. TCRdb took over this immuneACCESS table, retaining in-frame rearrangements with V and J assigned. Such tables are incomplete; in checked studies, under half of the missing clones stem from an unresolved V gene, and the remainder is unexplained. That table furnishes V, J and clone size, whereas the DNA furnished D and trimming. The sample data list about 82,000 clones, and more than 70% of these were observed just once. The ten largest account for around 0.84% of the sample.

The sequence was obtained from an adult in good health and CMV-seronegative. The sample taken for sequencing was memory CD4+ T cells from blood. This chain is built from TRBV19 and TRBJ1-5, and TRBD1 may be the D gene, going by 5 matching bases. The CDR3: CASRTRGGLLPQHF. The DNA sequence reads TGTGCCAGTAGGACGAGGGGCGGCCTTCTGCCCCAGCATTTT.